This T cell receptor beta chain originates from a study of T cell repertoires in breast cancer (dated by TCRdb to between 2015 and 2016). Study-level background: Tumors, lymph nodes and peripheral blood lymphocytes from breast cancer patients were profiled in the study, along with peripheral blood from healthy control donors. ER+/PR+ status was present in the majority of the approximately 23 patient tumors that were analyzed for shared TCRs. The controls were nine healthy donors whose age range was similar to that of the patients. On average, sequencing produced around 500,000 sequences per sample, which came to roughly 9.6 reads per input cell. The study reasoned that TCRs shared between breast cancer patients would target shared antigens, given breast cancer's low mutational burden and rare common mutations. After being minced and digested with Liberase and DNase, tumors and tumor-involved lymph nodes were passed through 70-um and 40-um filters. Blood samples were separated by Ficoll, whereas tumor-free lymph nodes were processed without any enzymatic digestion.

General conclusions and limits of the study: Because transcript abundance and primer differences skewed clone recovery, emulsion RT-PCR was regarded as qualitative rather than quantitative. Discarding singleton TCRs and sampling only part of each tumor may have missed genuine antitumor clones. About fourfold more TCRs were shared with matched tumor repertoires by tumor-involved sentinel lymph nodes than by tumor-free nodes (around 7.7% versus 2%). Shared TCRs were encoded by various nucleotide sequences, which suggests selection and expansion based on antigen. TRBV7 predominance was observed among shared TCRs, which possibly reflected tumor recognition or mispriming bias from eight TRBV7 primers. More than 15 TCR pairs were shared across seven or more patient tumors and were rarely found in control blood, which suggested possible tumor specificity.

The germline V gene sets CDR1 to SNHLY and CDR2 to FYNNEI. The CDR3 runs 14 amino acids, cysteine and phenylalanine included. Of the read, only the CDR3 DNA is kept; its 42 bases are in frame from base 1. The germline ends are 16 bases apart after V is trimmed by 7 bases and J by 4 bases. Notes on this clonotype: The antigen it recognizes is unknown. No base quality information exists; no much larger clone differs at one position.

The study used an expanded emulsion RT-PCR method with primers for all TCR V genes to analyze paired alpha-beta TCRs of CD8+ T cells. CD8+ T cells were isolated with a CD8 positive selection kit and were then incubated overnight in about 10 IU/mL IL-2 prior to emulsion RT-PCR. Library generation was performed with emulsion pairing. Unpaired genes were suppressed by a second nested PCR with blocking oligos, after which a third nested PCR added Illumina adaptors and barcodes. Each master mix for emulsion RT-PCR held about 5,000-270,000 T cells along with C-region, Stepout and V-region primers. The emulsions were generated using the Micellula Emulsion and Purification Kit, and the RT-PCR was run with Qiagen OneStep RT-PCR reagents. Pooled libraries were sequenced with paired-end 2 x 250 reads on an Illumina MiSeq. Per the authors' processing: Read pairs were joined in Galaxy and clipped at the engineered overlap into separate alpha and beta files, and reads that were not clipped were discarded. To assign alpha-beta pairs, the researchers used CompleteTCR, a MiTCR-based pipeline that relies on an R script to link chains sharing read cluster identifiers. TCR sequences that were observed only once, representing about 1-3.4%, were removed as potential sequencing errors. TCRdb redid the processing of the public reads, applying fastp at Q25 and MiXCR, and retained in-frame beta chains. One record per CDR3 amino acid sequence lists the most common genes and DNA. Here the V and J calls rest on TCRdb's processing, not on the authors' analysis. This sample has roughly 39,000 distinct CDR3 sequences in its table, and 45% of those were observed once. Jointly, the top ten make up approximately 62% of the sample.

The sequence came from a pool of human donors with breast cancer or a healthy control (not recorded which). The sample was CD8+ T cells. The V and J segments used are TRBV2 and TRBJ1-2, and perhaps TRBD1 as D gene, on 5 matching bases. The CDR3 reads CASKPPDRLYGYTF. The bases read TGTGCCAGCAAGCCCCCTGACAGACTCTATGGCTACACCTTC.